These 20 T cell receptor beta chains came from one sample sequenced in a study of identifying expanded T cells in peripheral blood. Profiling relied on immunoSEQ multiplex PCR, and the TCRdb table lists in-frame clones only, not all of them. The table has roughly 86,000 clones, around 83% seen once; the top ten hold around 4.3%. The specimen was blood. The receptors were sampled from a person aged 18 to 69 in good health.

The chain combines TRBV2 with TRBJ1-2, with D unclear. Germline V gene sequence: CDR1 SNHLY, CDR2 FYNNEI. V was cut by 10 bases and J by 5 bases, with 14 bases left in between. The CDR3 is 12 amino acids. The DNA for the CDR3 is TGTGCCACCTGGGCCCGATTTTATGGCTACACCTTC. This translates into CATWARFYGYTF.

This rearrangement joins TRBV18 to TRBJ2-5; a weak D match, TRBD1 (6 bases). The CDR3 has 14 residues. The germline V and J ends were trimmed by 5 bases and 3 bases, with 13 bases remaining between them. CDR1 and CDR2 (germline): KGHSH, LQKENI. The CDR3 bases are TGTGCCAGCTCAGCTCCGGGACATAAAGAGACCCAGTACTTC. Its translation: CASSAPGHKETQYF.

V usage is TRBV5-1 and J usage is TRBJ2-3, with D unclear. The V gene's germline CDR1 is SGHRS and CDR2 YFSETQ. CDR3 size: 13 residues. The V and J ends lost 4 bases and 6 bases respectively, with 12 bases between them. In DNA form, the CDR3 reads TGCGCCAGCAGCGGACGGAAGGGCGATACGCAGTATTTT. This encodes CASSGRKGDTQYF.

For the CDR3, the DNA is TGTGCCAGCAGCTTATTGTGGAACACTGAAGCTTTCTTT. Protein sequence: CASSLLWNTEAFF. This chain uses TRBV7-7 with TRBJ1-1, with no clear D. Deletions cut 2 bases from V and 1 base from J, with 5 bases between. Germline V gene data show CDR1 as SSHAT and CDR2 as FNYEAQ (reference sequence). The CDR3 covers 13 residues.

A remark on this clone: The junction departs from germline at one end; a sequencing error may be responsible. The chain combines TRBV30 with TRBJ1-2; TRBD1 matches 10 bases. Germline CDR1 GTSNPN, CDR2 SVGIG (reference sequence). The CDR3 consists of 12 residues. CDR3 loop: CAWSMGQGMGNF. The CDR3 nucleotides read TGTGCCTGGAGCATGGGACAGGGGATGGGAAACTTC.

The chain uses TRBV18 and TRBJ1-3; D is unresolved. The CDR3 is 13 amino acids. V was pared by 0 bases and J by 8 bases, with 8 bases between. Germline lookup yields CDR1 KGHSH and CDR2 LQKENI. This CDR3 is CASSPPVIDTIYF. The CDR3 nucleotides are TGTGCCAGCTCACCACCGGTCATAGACACCATATATTTT.

The chain joins TRBV7-2 to TRBJ2-1; perhaps TRBD1 as D (6 bases). The CDR3 covers 13 residues. V lost 1 base, J lost 5 bases, and 6 bases lay in between. Per the germline V gene, CDR1 is SGHTA and CDR2 is FQGNSA. The CDR3 loop is CASSLGTDNEQFF. The CDR3 DNA sequence: TGTGCCAGCAGCTTAGGGACAGACAATGAGCAGTTCTTC.

The chain uses TRBV2 and TRBJ1-1; TRBD1 matches at 9 bases. The CDR3 spans 17 residues. Germline assignment: CDR1 SNHLY and CDR2 FYNNEI. With V trimmed by 5 bases and J by 0 bases, 10 bases remained unmatched. CDR3 amino acids: CASSWDREPSVNTEAFF. CDR3 nucleotides: TGTGCCAGCAGTTGGGACAGGGAGCCCTCCGTGAACACTGAAGCTTTCTTT. Looking up the rest from reference TRBV2 and TRBJ1-1 gives the full variable domain: EPEVTQTPSHQVTQMGQEVILRCVPISNHLYFYWYRQILGQKVEFLVSFYNNEISEKSEIFDDQFSVERPDGSNFTLKIRSTKLEDSAMYFCASSWDREPSVNTEAFFGQGTRLTVV.

The rearrangement uses TRBV7-8 and TRBJ2-7; TRBD2 agrees at 9 bases. V gave up 1 base and J gave up 3 bases; unmatched junction bases: 16. Germline V gene data show CDR1 as SGHVS and CDR2 as FQNEAQ. This CDR3 is built from 19 residues. DNA of the CDR3: TGTGCCAGCAGCTTAGACACGGTATTTAGCGGGGGCGCCTACTACGAGCAGTACTTC. It codes for CASSLDTVFSGGAYYEQYF.

The V call is TRBV27, the J call TRBJ2-1; D gene uncertain. The CDR3 runs to 12 residues. V was trimmed by 2 bases and J by 9 bases, leaving 8 bases between them. The V gene's germline CDR1 is MNHEY and CDR2 SMNVEV (reference sequence). The CDR3 region has the DNA TGTGCCAGCAGTTTAGGGGAAAGTGAGCAGTTCTTC. It translates to CASSLGESEQFF.

This sequence joins TRBV18 and TRBJ1-1; 7 bases fit TRBD1. This CDR3 has 18 residues. CDR1 and CDR2 (germline): KGHSH, LQKENI. Trimming cost V 2 bases and J 4 bases; bases outside gene matches: 16. CDR3 residues: CASSPGGYSRTGGTEAFF. The CDR3 region has the DNA TGTGCCAGCTCACCAGGAGGTTATTCGAGGACAGGCGGCACTGAAGCTTTCTTT.

The gene calls are TRBV7-2 and TRBJ2-5; 7 bases are a match to TRBD2. From germline, CDR1 is SGHTA and CDR2 FQGNSA. This CDR3 region has 15 residues. The V and J ends lost 0 bases and 5 bases, in that order; junction bases with no gene match: 6. The CDR3 is CASSLAPGLGETQYF. In nucleotides, the CDR3 is TGTGCCAGCAGCTTAGCGCCCGGACTAGGTGAGACCCAGTACTTC.

The rearrangement uses TRBV6-6 and TRBJ2-5; 9 bases match TRBD1. With V trimmed by 10 bases and J by 1 base, 4 bases remained unmatched. The CDR3 has 13 amino acids. Per germline, CDR1 MNHNY and CDR2 SVGAGI (reference sequence). DNA of the CDR3: TGTGCCACCTCACAGGGGGCCCAAGAGACCCAGTACTTC. It translates to CATSQGAQETQYF.

The rearrangement uses TRBV19 and TRBJ1-4; D not resolved. With 5 bases removed from V and 3 bases from J, the gap between germline ends came to 13 bases. Germline V gene sequence: CDR1 LNHDA, CDR2 SQIVND (reference sequence). The CDR3 runs 15 residues. The CDR3 DNA sequence: TGTGCCAGTAGTCGGGGAAAGGGAGCTAATGAAAAACTGTTTTTT. It codes for CASSRGKGANEKLFF.

This chain connects TRBV6-6 to TRBJ1-1, with 9 bases aligning to TRBD1. Germline V gene sequence: CDR1 MNHNY, CDR2 SVGAGI (reference sequence). The CDR3 consists of 14 residues. The V gene end was trimmed by 8 bases and the J gene end by 0 bases; junction bases not matched to a gene: 4. This CDR3 reads CASYNRGLNTEAFF. The CDR3, as DNA: TGTGCCAGCTACAACAGGGGGCTGAACACTGAAGCTTTCTTT.

This clone has a single count. The chain combines TRBV7-3 with TRBJ2-2, with D uncertain. This CDR3 has 16 residues. The germline V gene has CDR1 SGHTA and CDR2 FQGTGA. Trimming removed 1 base at V and 4 bases at J, with 13 bases between. CDR3 bases: TGTGCCAGCAGCTTAAGCCCCGTACAGACCACCGGGGAGCTGTTTTTT. The encoded protein is CASSLSPVQTTGELFF.

Only one count was recorded for this clone. The chain uses TRBV4-1 and TRBJ1-5, with D hard to call. Germline-derived CDR1 and CDR2 are MGHRA and YSYEKL. V was pared by 1 base and J by 6 bases, with 10 bases between. The CDR3 covers 14 residues. CDR3 protein: CASSQGPGGQPQHF. The DNA for the CDR3 is TGCGCCAGCAGCCAAGGGCCGGGTGGTCAGCCCCAGCATTTT.

The chain links TRBV2 to TRBJ2-5; no clear D. Germline assignment: CDR1 SNHLY and CDR2 FYNNEI. The CDR3 sequence is 11 residues long. With 6 bases removed from V and 4 bases from J, the gap between germline ends came to 6 bases. CDR3 bases: TGTGCCAGCAGGGGCGGAGAGACCCAGTACTTC. As protein: CASRGGETQYF.

The gene calls are TRBV5-6 and TRBJ2-5, with D possibly being TRBD1 (5 bases). The J call may not be correct, given that the DNA end is closer to TRBJ2-7. CDR3 length equals 17 residues. Germline CDR1 reads SGHDT; CDR2 reads YYEEEE. DNA of the CDR3: TGTGCCAGCAGTTTTTTTCTCCACCAGGGCAGCTCCTACGAGCAGTACTTC. This encodes CASSFFLHQGSSYEQYF.

Only one count was recorded for this clone. The chain joins TRBV6-6 to TRBJ1-5; D is unclear. This CDR3 contains 14 residues. The germline V gene encodes CDR1 MNHNY and CDR2 SVGAGI (reference sequence). Trimming left V 4 bases short and J 0 bases short, with 7 bases between. The chain's CDR3 is CASSSSDSNQPQHF. The CDR3 bases are TGTGCCAGCAGTTCCTCCGATAGCAATCAGCCCCAGCATTTT.